These 13 T cell receptor beta chains came from one sample sequenced in a study of cytomegalovirus exposure and HLA in healthy donors. The PCR had 60 Vbeta and 13 Jbeta primers. The repertoire was sequenced with immunoSEQ multiplex PCR; TCRdb's copy has only in-frame clones and lacks some. Here the sample spans over 100,000 clones, around 79% being singletons. Material: PBMCs. These receptors were taken from a woman between 35 and 50 years old in good health and CMV-seronegative.

J is TRBJ1-1 and V is TRBV6-5; D not certain. CDR3 length: 12 residues. Germline lookup yields CDR1 MNHEY and CDR2 SVGAGI. The ends were cut back, 6 bases at V and 7 bases at J, with 12 bases in the middle. CDR3 DNA sequence: TGTGCCAGCAGAAAAATGGAGAGTGAAGCTTTCTTT. Residues: CASRKMESEAFF.

The chain combines TRBV6-6 with TRBJ2-3, with a weak D call TRBD2 (5 bases). Trimming left V 8 bases short and J 5 bases short, with 8 bases between. In germline, CDR1 is MNHNY, CDR2 SVGAGI (reference sequence). The CDR3 consists of 11 residues. The CDR3: CASAGGDTQYF. In nucleotides, the CDR3 is TGTGCCAGCGCCGGAGGAGATACGCAGTATTTT.

The chain employs TRBV5-4 and TRBJ1-2, with unresolved D. CDR1 and CDR2 (germline): SGHNT, YYREEE (reference sequence). Trimming left V 0 bases short and J 8 bases short, with 11 bases between. The CDR3 sequence is 13 residues long. The CDR3 DNA is TGTGCCAGCAGCTTGGACTTCCGCGGAGGCTACACCTTC. Residues: CASSLDFRGGYTF.

The rearrangement links TRBV6-1 to TRBJ1-1; D might be TRBD1 (5 bases). CDR1 is MNHNS, CDR2 SASEGT, per germline. V lost 6 bases, J lost 11 bases, and 22 bases lay in between. This CDR3 contains 14 residues. Written as DNA, the CDR3 is TGTGCCAGCAGCGCCCAAACTGATGGGGCACGTGCTTTCTTT. As protein: CASSAQTDGARAFF.

The chain links TRBV19 to TRBJ1-2; TRBD1 agrees at 7 bases. CDR1 and CDR2 (germline): LNHDA, SQIVND (reference sequence). The CDR3 is 14 residues long. V lost 5 bases and J lost 4; bases outside the gene matches: 7. The chain's CDR3 is CASSPRTGFYGYTF. Here the CDR3 DNA reads TGTGCCAGTAGTCCCCGGACAGGCTTCTATGGCTACACCTTC.

This chain joins TRBV28 and TRBJ1-1, with a possible D match to TRBD1 (6 bases). Deletions cut 5 bases from V and 11 bases from J, with 21 bases between. Germline values: CDR1 MDHEN, CDR2 SYDVKM. CDR3 length equals 14 residues. Written as DNA, the CDR3 is TGTGCCAGCAGTCCCCCCGGGGGGCCGGGGTGGGCTTTCTTT. Protein: CASSPPGGPGWAFF.

This clone is a singleton in its sample. CDR3 sequence: CAGKTGPNTEAFF. CDR3 bases: TGTGCCGGTAAGACAGGGCCGAACACTGAAGCTTTCTTT. The rearrangement uses TRBV10-3 and TRBJ1-1; 7 bases align to TRBD1. Germline trimming cut 11 bases from V and 1 base from J; bases unmatched to any gene: 7. There are 13 residues in the CDR3. The V gene's germline CDR1 is ENHRY and CDR2 SYGVKD.

This clone was recorded only once. This chain connects TRBV4-2 to TRBJ2-4; possibly TRBD1 for D (6 bases). The CDR3 runs to 15 residues. Germline-derived CDR1 and CDR2 are LGHNA and YNFKEQ. The germline V and J ends were trimmed by 4 bases and 5 bases, with 15 bases remaining between them. CDR3 bases: TGTGCCAGCAGCCGAGGGACATCCAGCCAAAACATTCAGTACTTC. Amino acid sequence: CASSRGTSSQNIQYF.

This clone appeared once. The chain is built from TRBV5-4 and TRBJ2-2; 8 bases align to TRBD1. Germline trimming cut 1 base from V and 6 bases from J; bases unmatched to any gene: 5. Germline-derived CDR1 and CDR2 are SGHNT and YYREEE (reference sequence). The CDR3 extends over 15 amino acids. DNA of the CDR3: TGTGCCAGCAGCTTGAGACAGGGGAATGCCGGGGAGCTGTTTTTT. Protein sequence: CASSLRQGNAGELFF. The full variable domain, its missing parts supplied by reference TRBV5-4 and TRBJ2-2, is ETGVTQSPTHLIKTRGQQVTLRCSSQSGHNTVSWYQQALGQGPQFIFQYYREEENGRGNFPPRFSGLQFPNYSSELNVNALELDDSALYLCASSLRQGNAGELFFGEGSRLTVL.

The chain carries TRBV27 and TRBJ1-2; D might be TRBD1 (5 bases). V lost 3 bases, J lost 2 bases, and 7 bases lay in between. This CDR3 region has 13 residues. Germline CDR1 is MNHEY and CDR2 is SMNVEV (reference sequence). CDR3 in DNA: TGTGCCAGCAGTTTCCGGGGGAACTATGGCTACACCTTC. It translates to CASSFRGNYGYTF.

The rearrangement links TRBV27 to TRBJ2-7; weak D call: TRBD2 (5 bases). From germline, CDR1 is MNHEY and CDR2 SMNVEV (reference sequence). CDR3 length: 15 residues. Trimming took 0 bases from V and 2 from J, leaving 11 bases between them. DNA of the CDR3: TGTGCCAGCAGTTTATCGACGGGATTGGCCTACGAGCAGTACTTC. Translation gives CASSLSTGLAYEQYF.

J is TRBJ2-5 and V is TRBV4-3; 13 nucleotides match TRBD2. The CDR3 runs 22 residues. V lost 1 base to trimming and J lost 0 bases; unmatched junction nucleotides: 17. Germline loops: CDR1 LGHNA, CDR2 YSLEER. CDR3 coding DNA: TGCGCCAGCAGCCAAGTTGTAAATAGGTTCGGGACTAGCGGGGAGTACCAAGAGACCCAGTACTTC. Its protein is CASSQVVNRFGTSGEYQETQYF.

A single count supports this clone. This chain links TRBV7-9 with TRBJ1-5; 8 bases line up with TRBD1. This CDR3 region has 15 residues. Unmatched junction bases numbered 8, after V lost 5 bases and J lost 5 bases. CDR1 SEHNR and CDR2 FQNEAQ come from the germline V gene (reference sequence). Here the CDR3 reads CASSPQGAPDQPQHF. CDR3 coding DNA: TGTGCCAGCAGCCCTCAGGGGGCGCCCGATCAGCCCCAGCATTTT. The whole variable domain, remainder taken from reference TRBV7-9 and TRBJ1-5, is DTGVSQNPRHKITKRGQNVTFRCDPISEHNRLYWYRQTLGQGPEFLTYFQNEAQLEKSRLLSDRFSAERPKGSFSTLEIQRTEQGDSAMYLCASSPQGAPDQPQHFGDGTRLSIL.